The source of this T cell receptor beta chain is a study of blood T cell repertoires in COVID-19. Study in general: Sites in the United States, Italy and Spain provided acute and convalescent COVID-19 samples. PBMCs, B-cell-depleted T cells, or T cells were the source of the cDNA or gDNA that made up the material.

Germline V gene lookup returns CDR1 MNHEY and CDR2 SVGAGI. CDR3 size: 13 residues. Trimming shortened V by 4 bases and J by 2 bases, and 8 bases separated the two germline ends. The authors' processing: Scientists estimated how many nucleated cells there were by amplifying reference gene primers. Produced via immunoSEQ multiplex PCR; TCRdb's table is partial and in-frame only. V and J calls and clone size are given by that table; D and trimming were obtained from the DNA. Altogether about 190,000 clones are present, roughly 90% being singletons, with the ten largest covering 5.5% to 7%. This chain links TRBV6-5 with TRBJ1-2; D is possibly TRBD1 (6 bases). Sequencing was performed on peripheral blood. This TCR was recovered from a middle-aged woman who had recovered from COVID-19. The CDR3: CASSWDTNYGYTF. CDR3 in DNA: TGTGCCAGCAGTTGGGACACGAACTATGGCTACACCTTC.